This TCR beta chain was recorded in a study of CD8+ T cells in alopecia areata. Findings and caveats of the study: Compared with normal scalp, lesional scalp had higher clonality and more expanded CD8+ clones. Normal skin's resident alphabeta T cells are also sequenced in scalp samples.

Remarks on this clone: Its antigen remains unidentified.

Peripheral blood, together with lesional scalp punch biopsies, was collected from alopecia areata patients. RNA extraction and reverse transcription yielded cDNA as sequencing template. Assay used: immunoSEQ multiplex PCR; TCRdb lists only in-frame clones, some missing. The table records 10,000 to 15,000 clones, 57% of them present only once. The clonotype comes from a human donor with alopecia areata. The sample was skin.

For the CDR3, the DNA is TGTGCCAGCAGTAGGGACAGGGGGTCTGTCGATGAGCAGTTCTTC. It is translated as CASSRDRGSVDEQFF. The chain couples TRBV6-5 to TRBJ2-1, with TRBD1 matching 11 bases. The CDR3 runs 15 residues. The junction had 8 bases not matched to a gene; V was cut back by 5 bases and J by 8 bases. The V gene's germline CDR1 is MNHEY and CDR2 SVGAGI.